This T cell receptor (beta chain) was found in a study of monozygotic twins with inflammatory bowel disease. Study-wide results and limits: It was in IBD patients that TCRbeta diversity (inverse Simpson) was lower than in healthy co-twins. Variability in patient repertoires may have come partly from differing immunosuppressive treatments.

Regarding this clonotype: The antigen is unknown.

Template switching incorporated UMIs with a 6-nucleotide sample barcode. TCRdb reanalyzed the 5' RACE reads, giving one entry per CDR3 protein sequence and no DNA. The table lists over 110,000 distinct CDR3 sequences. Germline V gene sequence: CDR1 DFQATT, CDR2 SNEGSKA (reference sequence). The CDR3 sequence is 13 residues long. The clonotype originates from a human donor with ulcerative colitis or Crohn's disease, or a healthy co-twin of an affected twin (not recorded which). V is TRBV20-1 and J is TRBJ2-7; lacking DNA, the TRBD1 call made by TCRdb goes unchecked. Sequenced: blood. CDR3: CSAPIAGRDEQYF.